The clone carrying this T cell receptor (beta chain) was detected only a few times. Its antigen is undetermined. The data originate from a study of response to subunit inactivated influenza vaccine. Broader study findings: Each seasonal flu vaccination may recruit only limited new T cells, authors suggested.

A single record per CDR3 protein comes from TCRdb applying MiXCR to the RT-PCR reads. Here the sample spans about 620,000 distinct CDR3 sequences, around 11% being singletons. Specimen: PBMCs from blood, collected on the day of vaccination. The sequence was collected from a man aged 45 to 65 who received an inactivated influenza vaccine.

DNA of the CDR3: TGTGCCTCCAACGGCGGGGCCATAAACTATGGCTACACCTTC. It translates to CASNGGAINYGYTF. The rearrangement uses TRBV19 and TRBJ1-2; D perhaps matches TRBD1 (5 bases). Per the germline V gene, CDR1 is LNHDA and CDR2 is SQIVND (reference sequence). V was clipped by 11 bases and J by 2 bases, with 18 bases between them. The CDR3 is 14 residues long.